Listed below are T cell receptor beta chains from one sample, sequenced in a study of T cell responses to AZD1222 COVID-19 vaccine. Assay used: immunoSEQ multiplex PCR; TCRdb lists only in-frame clones, some missing. The sample yields approximately 130,000 clones, 80% to 90% seen once. The sample in question was peripheral blood, obtained 28 days after the second AZD1222 dose. These receptors originate from an adult who received the AZD1222 COVID-19 vaccine. CDR3s include the opening cysteine and the closing phenylalanine or tryptophan. The D gene is left open where the match is weak. The size field is filled for only some rows; it gives once, few, many or a size class.

d_call clone_size j_call v_call cdr3_aa cdr3_nt
NA NA TRBJ1-1 TRBV18 CASSLDRQSHMNTEAFF TGTGCCAGCTCACTCGACAGGCAGTCTCACATGAACACTGAAGCTTTCTTT
NA NA TRBJ1-2 TRBV19 CASSIDLQVPNYGYTF TGTGCCAGTAGTATAGATTTGCAGGTCCCTAACTATGGCTACACCTTC
NA once TRBJ1-1 TRBV6-2/TRBV6-3 CASSYRESTEAFF TGTGCCAGCAGTTACCGGGAATCCACTGAAGCTTTCTTT
TRBD1 NA TRBJ1-1 TRBV6-1 CASSEADREAFF TGTGCCAGCAGTGAAGCGGACAGGGAAGCTTTCTTT
TRBD2 NA TRBJ2-3 TRBV5-5 CASSWGGGDTQYF TGTGCCAGCAGCTGGGGGGGAGGAGATACGCAGTATTTT
TRBD1 NA TRBJ1-2 TRBV6-4 CASSRDRANYGYTF TGTGCCAGCAGTAGAGACAGGGCTAACTATGGCTACACCTTC
NA NA TRBJ2-3 TRBV7-6 CASSLGRTRDTQYF TGTGCCAGCAGCTTAGGCAGGACCAGGGATACGCAGTATTTT
NA NA TRBJ2-7 TRBV6-1 CASSTPGTDYEQYF TGTGCCAGCAGTACCCCCGGGACCGATTACGAGCAGTACTTC
NA NA TRBJ2-5 TRBV11-1 CASERRFGEQETQYF TGTGCCAGCGAGAGACGATTCGGCGAGCAAGAGACCCAGTACTTC
TRBD1 once TRBJ1-2 TRBV5-6 CASSSRQGASYTF TGTGCCAGCAGCTCCCGACAGGGGGCGAGCTACACCTTC
NA NA TRBJ2-7 TRBV4-3 CASSQTTPNYEQYF TGCGCCAGCAGCCAAACGACACCGAACTACGAGCAGTACTTC
NA NA TRBJ1-4 TRBV13 CASSLRGGGATGRRKLFF TGTGCCAGCAGCCTCCGAGGGGGGGGCGCGACGGGAAGGCGAAAACTGTTTTTT
NA NA TRBJ2-7 TRBV5-1 CASSISSPGRLYF TGCGCCAGCAGCATTAGTTCCCCCGGGCGCTTGTACTTC
NA NA TRBJ2-3 TRBV29-1 CSEARGGSTDTQYF TGCAGCGAAGCGAGGGGAGGAAGCACAGATACGCAGTATTTT
NA NA TRBJ1-6 TRBV30 CAWRPGQLSSPLHF TGTGCCTGGAGGCCGGGACAACTCAGCTCACCCCTCCACTTT
NA NA TRBJ1-2 TRBV5-1 CASSPSGRSPVYGYTF TGCGCCAGCAGCCCCTCGGGGAGGAGCCCTGTCTATGGCTACACCTTC
TRBD1 NA TRBJ1-1 TRBV29-1 CSVKPTGAEGAFF TGCAGCGTTAAACCGACAGGGGCTGAGGGGGCTTTCTTT